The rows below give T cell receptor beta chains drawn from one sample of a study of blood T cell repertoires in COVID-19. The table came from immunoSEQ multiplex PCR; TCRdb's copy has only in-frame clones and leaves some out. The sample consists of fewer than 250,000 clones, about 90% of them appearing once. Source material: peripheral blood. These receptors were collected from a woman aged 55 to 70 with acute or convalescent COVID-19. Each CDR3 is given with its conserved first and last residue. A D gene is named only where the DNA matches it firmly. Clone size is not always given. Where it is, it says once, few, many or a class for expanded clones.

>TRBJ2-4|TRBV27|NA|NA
CASSSLLNIQYF
TGTGCCAGCAGTTCCCTTCTAAACATTCAGTACTTC
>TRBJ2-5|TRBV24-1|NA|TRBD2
CATSDSALAGGSRETQYF
TGTGCCACCAGTGACAGTGCACTAGCGGGGGGATCACGAGAGACCCAGTACTTC
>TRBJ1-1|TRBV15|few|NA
CATSRDPDKAYTEAFF
TGTGCCACCAGCAGAGATCCTGATAAAGCTTACACTGAAGCTTTCTTT
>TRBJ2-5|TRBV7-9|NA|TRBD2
CASSGRLAGKVETQYF
TGTGCCAGCAGCGGACGACTAGCGGGAAAGGTAGAGACCCAGTACTTC
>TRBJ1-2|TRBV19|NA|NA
CASIPTWEHGYTF
TGTGCCAGTATTCCCACATGGGAGCATGGCTACACCTTC
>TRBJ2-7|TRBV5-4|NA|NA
CASSNFGGIGYEQYF
TGTGCCAGCAGCAATTTCGGGGGTATAGGCTACGAGCAGTACTTC
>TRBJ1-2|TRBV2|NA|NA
CASSGRAMDYGYTF
TGTGCCAGCAGTGGCAGGGCAATGGACTATGGCTACACCTTC
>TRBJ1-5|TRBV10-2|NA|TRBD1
CASRMGQGQPQHF
TGCGCCAGCAGGATGGGACAGGGACAGCCCCAGCATTTT
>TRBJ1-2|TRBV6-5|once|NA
CASSYSIRTGLYGYTF
TGTGCCAGCAGTTACTCAATCAGAACAGGCTTATATGGCTACACCTTC
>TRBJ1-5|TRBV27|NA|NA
CASSLSLGGKNQPQHF
TGTGCCAGCAGTTTATCGCTGGGGGGTAAGAATCAGCCCCAGCATTTT
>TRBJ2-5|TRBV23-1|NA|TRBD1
CASSPEGGWETQYF
TGCGCCAGCAGCCCTGAAGGGGGCTGGGAGACCCAGTACTTC
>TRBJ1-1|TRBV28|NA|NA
CASRTRGPEAFF
TGTGCCAGCAGAACCAGGGGCCCTGAAGCTTTCTTT
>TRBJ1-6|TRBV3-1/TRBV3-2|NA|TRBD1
CASSQTARQGYNSPLHF
TGTGCCAGCAGCCAAACGGCCAGACAGGGCTATAATTCACCCCTCCACTTT
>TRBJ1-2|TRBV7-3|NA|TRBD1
CASSHTTGQGISGYTF
TGTGCCAGCAGCCACACCACCGGACAGGGGATAAGTGGCTACACCTTC
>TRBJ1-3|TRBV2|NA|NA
CASSPRDTRNTIYF
TGTGCCAGCAGTCCTAGGGACACGCGAAACACCATATATTTT
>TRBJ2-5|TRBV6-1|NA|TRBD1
CASSEVFGTGAIQETQYF
TGTGCCAGCAGTGAAGTATTCGGGACAGGGGCAATCCAAGAGACCCAGTACTTC
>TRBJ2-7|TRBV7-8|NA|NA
CASSPLQAYEQYF
TGTGCCAGCAGTCCTCTGCAGGCCTACGAGCAGTACTTC